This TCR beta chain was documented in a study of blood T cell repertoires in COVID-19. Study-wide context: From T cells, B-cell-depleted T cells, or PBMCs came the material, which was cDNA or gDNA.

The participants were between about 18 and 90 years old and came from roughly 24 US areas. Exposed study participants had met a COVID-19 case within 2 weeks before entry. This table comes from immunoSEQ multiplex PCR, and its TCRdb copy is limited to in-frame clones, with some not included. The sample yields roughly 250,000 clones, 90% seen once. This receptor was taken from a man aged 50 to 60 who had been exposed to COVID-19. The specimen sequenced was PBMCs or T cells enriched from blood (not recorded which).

CDR3 sequence: CASSLAGGALRYF. The CDR3 coding sequence is TGCGCCAGCAGCTTGGCCGGCGGGGCACTGAGGTACTTC. This chain uses TRBV5-1 with TRBJ2-7, with D perhaps matching TRBD2 (6 bases). The V gene lost 0 bases and the J gene lost 12 bases, with 16 bases spanning the gap. The germline V gene has CDR1 SGHRS and CDR2 YFSETQ. The CDR3 is made up of 13 amino acids.